This TCR beta chain appears in the sequencing data of a study of T-cell memory formation after mild COVID-19. Study at large: The two donors had largely donor-specific TCR clusters.

Germline V CDR1 and CDR2: MNHEY, SVGAGI. Deletions cut 0 bases from V and 8 bases from J, with 13 bases between. The CDR3 length is 14 residues. cDNA libraries for TCR alpha and TCR beta, carrying sample barcodes and UMIs, came from 5'RACE with constant-segment primers. TCRdb itself ran the 5' RACE reads through MiXCR, one entry per CDR3 protein. The sample yields about 390,000 distinct CDR3 sequences, roughly 15% seen once. Overall study findings and caveats: Confirmation was lacking for SARS-CoV-2 specificity of second-wave clones that peaked on day 37.

A remark on this clonotype: Its antigen is unidentified.

V usage is TRBV6-5 and J usage is TRBJ1-2; D unresolved. This sequence was found in a man aged 18 to 30 who had mild COVID-19 (a few samples of this study predate the infection). Cell type and time point are not known. The sample taken for sequencing was PBMCs or a T cell subset sorted from them (not recorded which). The DNA of the CDR3 is TGTGCCAGCAGTTACTCGGGCCCCGCCGGAGGCTACACCTTC. It codes for CASSYSGPAGGYTF.